This entry is about one T cell receptor (beta chain). Authors' processing steps: Amplification with reference gene primers provided the estimates of nucleated cell counts. Sequencing was performed with immunoSEQ multiplex PCR; in TCRdb, only in-frame clones are kept and a portion is missing. V and J calls and clone size are those listed in that table; D and trimming were worked out from the DNA. The sample holds about 250,000 clones, 84% seen once. Germline V CDR1 and CDR2: SQVTM, ANQGSEA. The CDR3 spans 11 residues. The V end was cut by 3 bases, the J end by 6 bases, with 9 bases between. The sample belongs to a study of blood T cell repertoires in COVID-19. About the study: Italy, Spain and the United States were the sources of the convalescent and acute COVID-19 samples.

The sequence was obtained from a middle-aged woman who had recovered from COVID-19. The rearrangement uses TRBV29-1 and TRBJ2-7; weak D call: TRBD1 (5 bases). Sequencing used peripheral blood. In DNA form, the CDR3 reads TGCAGCGTTGACAGGGCCGGCGAGCAGTACTTC. Amino acids: CSVDRAGEQYF.